The clone carrying this TCR beta chain was detected only a few times. Its antigen is not identified. This sample was included in a study of T cells in Graves' hyperthyroidism and ophthalmopathy. The study's findings and limits: Among clonotypes expanded in thyroid above 0.001, most were also found in blood.

Amplification of TCR beta CDR3 regions used RNA as the template. The HTBI primer set was used in a first-round RT-PCR of the TCR CDR3. Via MiXCR, TCRdb re-called the multiplex PCR reads, giving one row per CDR3 protein. The profile shows some 350,000 distinct CDR3 sequences, around 13% of them singletons. For the diagnoses, clinical symptoms, serum thyroxine and TRAb, thyroid ultrasound and orbital computed tomography were used. Fresh peripheral blood, under 13 ml, yielded the PBMCs. The CDR3 extends over 14 amino acids. CDR1 is WNHNN, CDR2 SYGVQD, per germline (reference sequence). Trimming shortened V by 6 bases and J by 7 bases, and 19 bases separated the two germline ends.

The source of this sequence is a woman aged 40 to 50 with Graves' ophthalmopathy. Sequencing was carried out using blood. The chain combines TRBV10-1 with TRBJ2-7, with D possibly being TRBD1 or TRBD2 (5 bases each). The CDR3 sequence: CASSLGLGTGEQYF. The CDR3, as DNA: TGCGCCAGCAGCCTGGGCCTCGGGACGGGGGAGCAGTACTTC.